The 14 T cell receptor beta chains presented below share a single source sample, sequenced in a study of T cell responses to AZD1222 COVID-19 vaccine listed by TCRdb under 2021. Libraries were built with the immunoSEQ multiplex PCR assay. Imported from immuneACCESS, the table was reduced by TCRdb to in-frame sequences with V and J called. These copies leave out some clones; in studies compared against another copy, an unresolved V gene accounts for under half, and the cause of the remainder is not known. This sample gives about 92,000 clones in total; just over 85% of them show up just once. The ten largest clones take up 9.5% to 13% of the sample. The sample's time point label is to be understood as: baseline before first vaccination. The specimen comprised peripheral blood, sampled on day 0 of AZD1222 vaccination. The receptor set was obtained from an adult in good health.

This clone turned up a few times. V and J are TRBV29-1 and TRBJ2-7; 11 bases match TRBD1. The length of the CDR3 is 13 residues. Germline CDR1 SQVTM, CDR2 ANQGSEA. Trimming at V came to 6 bases and at J to 0 bases, leaving 1 base not matched to a gene. For the CDR3, the DNA is TGCAGCGTGGGGACAGGGGGCTCCTACGAGCAGTACTTC. This codes for CSVGTGGSYEQYF.

The count of this clone is one. The V gene is TRBV6-1, the J gene TRBJ2-7; D unresolved. V was shortened by 1 base and J by 4 bases, with 8 bases between the two germline ends. Germline loops: CDR1 MNHNS, CDR2 SASEGT. This CDR3 has 13 amino acids. CDR3 nucleotide sequence: TGTGCCAGCAGTGAAGAGAGGATTTACGAGCAGTACTTC. Translating it yields CASSEERIYEQYF.

The V gene is TRBV9, the J gene TRBJ1-4; D perhaps matches TRBD1 (5 bases). CDR1 and CDR2 from the germline V gene are SGDLS and YYNGEE. This CDR3 is built from 15 residues. The V gene lost 4 bases and the J gene lost 8 bases, with 18 bases spanning the gap. The CDR3 loop is CASSSRGGVREKLFF. The CDR3 bases are TGTGCCAGCAGCTCCCGGGGCGGGGTTAGGGAAAAACTGTTTTTT.

Here the CDR3 DNA reads TGTGCCAGCAGAACGGGACAGTACTATGGCTACACCTTC. The encoded protein is CASRTGQYYGYTF. V is TRBV28 and J is TRBJ1-2; the match to TRBD1 covers 7 bases. V lost 6 bases to trimming and J lost 3 bases; unmatched junction nucleotides: 4. This CDR3 has 13 residues. Germline CDR1 is MDHEN and CDR2 is SYDVKM.

A word on this clone: One end of the junction varies from germline; a read error may be responsible. The rearrangement links TRBV5-8 to TRBJ2-5; D is unresolved. The CDR3 covers 15 residues. Germline V gene sequence: CDR1 SGHTS, CDR2 YDEGEE. The CDR3 loop is CASSLGADFQETRYF. The CDR3, as DNA: TGTGCCAGCAGCTTGGGGGCCGATTTCCAAGAGACCCGGTACTTC.

This rearrangement joins TRBV7-8 to TRBJ2-1, with TRBD2 matching 9 bases. The CDR3 has 13 amino acids. The V gene end was trimmed by 1 base and the J gene end by 16 bases; junction bases not matched to a gene: 8. The germline V gene encodes CDR1 SGHVS and CDR2 FQNEAQ. CDR3 sequence reads: CASSLDLSAGGFF. CDR3 coding DNA: TGTGCCAGCAGCTTAGACCTCTCAGCGGGGGGCTTCTTC.

V is TRBV5-1 and J is TRBJ2-7; the match to TRBD2 covers 7 bases. Germline-derived CDR1 and CDR2 are SGHRS and YFSETQ. After removal of 4 bases from V and 5 bases from J, the junction contained 39 bases not matched to a gene. The CDR3 has 24 amino acids. CDR3 sequence: CASSRGTGGNGWFASGLEGNEQYF. Here the CDR3 DNA reads TGCGCCAGCAGCAGGGGCACCGGGGGGAACGGGTGGTTTGCGAGCGGGCTCGAGGGTAACGAGCAGTACTTC.

The genes are TRBV2 and TRBJ1-5, with 7 positions matching TRBD1. Looked up from germline, CDR1 is SNHLY and CDR2 is FYNNEI. The ends lost 6 bases at V and 4 bases at J; junction bases unmatched: 9. The CDR3 runs to 15 residues. This CDR3 is CASRMDRPANQPQHF. DNA for the CDR3: TGTGCCAGCAGGATGGACAGGCCCGCAAATCAGCCCCAGCATTTT.

V usage is TRBV4-1 and J usage is TRBJ2-6, with 9 bases matching TRBD2. V gave up 1 base and J gave up 1 base; unmatched junction bases: 8. This CDR3 is built from 19 residues. Germline V gene sequence: CDR1 MGHRA, CDR2 YSYEKL. The CDR3 is CASSQVYLSGGSGANVLTF. The CDR3 DNA reads as TGCGCCAGCAGCCAAGTTTATCTTAGCGGGGGATCTGGGGCCAACGTCCTGACTTTC.

This sequence joins TRBV19 and TRBJ1-2; 10 nucleotides line up with TRBD1. The CDR3 loop spans 14 amino acids. V trimming: 4 bases; J trimming: 2 bases; junction bases outside the gene matches: 1. CDR1 and CDR2 from the germline V gene are LNHDA and SQIVND (reference sequence). The CDR3 sequence: CASSTGQGNYGYTF. The CDR3 bases are TGTGCCAGTAGTACGGGACAGGGGAACTATGGCTACACCTTC. The variable domain in full, completed from reference TRBV19 and TRBJ1-2, reads DGGITQSPKYLFRKEGQNVTLSCEQNLNHDAMYWYRQDPGQGLRLIYYSQIVNDFQKGDIAEGYSVSREKKESFPLTVTSAQKNPTAFYLCASSTGQGNYGYTFGSGTRLTVV.

The CDR3 here is CAAASGNSPLHF. The CDR3 nucleotides read TGTGCCGCGGCATCGGGGAATTCACCCCTCCACTTT. The V and J genes are TRBV28 and TRBJ1-6, with D hard to call. V lost 11 bases and J 7 bases, leaving 12 bases between the germline ends. The germline CDR1 and CDR2 sequences are MDHEN and SYDVKM. The CDR3 contains 12 residues.

This clone was seen just once. The chain has TRBV24-1 and TRBJ1-2; no reliable D call. CDR1 and CDR2 (germline): KGHDR, SFDVKD. V lost 5 bases and J 3 bases, leaving 15 bases between the germline ends. The CDR3 sequence is 15 residues long. CDR3 amino acids: CATSGRESTYYGYTF. The CDR3 nucleotides read TGTGCCACCAGTGGGAGGGAATCCACCTACTATGGCTACACCTTC.

In this sample, this clone turned up a few times. The rearrangement uses TRBV7-9 and TRBJ2-1; D may match TRBD1 or TRBD2 (6 bases each). CDR3 length: 15 amino acids. The V end was cut by 0 bases, the J end by 10 bases, with 16 bases between. Germline V gene data show CDR1 as SEHNR and CDR2 as FQNEAQ (reference sequence). CDR3 coding DNA: TGTGCCAGCAGCTTAGCGCTGTGGAGGGGGGACGAGCAGTTCTTC. This translates into CASSLALWRGDEQFF.

This clone is a singleton in its sample. V usage is TRBV5-1 and J usage is TRBJ2-7, with D unclear. Germline V gene sequence: CDR1 SGHRS, CDR2 YFSETQ. V dropped 2 bases and J dropped 5 bases, with 14 bases sitting between them. The CDR3 runs to 14 residues. CDR3 amino acids: CASSFGPDRNEQYF. CDR3 nucleotide sequence: TGCGCCAGCAGCTTTGGACCTGATAGGAACGAGCAGTACTTC.